This T cell receptor beta chain was captured in a study of shared clonotypes between healthy human individuals (dated by TCRdb to 2018 to 2020). At the level of the whole study: A couple of women and three men aged 18 to 49 years were included in the cohort. Libraries were prepared and TCR repertoires were sequenced by different laboratories using diverse techniques, in order to increase sequencing depth and limit assay-specific biases. Blood TCR repertoires of five healthy adults were deeply sequenced to estimate repertoire size and the extent of clonotype sharing between individuals. For each donor, three plates each were used for CD4 naive and CD4 memory, two plates were used for CD8 naive, and one plate was used for CD8 memory. Each donor's leukapheresis produced roughly between roughly 0.85 and 9.5 billion PBMCs. Results the study describes overall, beyond this receptor: Compared with non-shared clonotypes, clonotypes shared by all four sorted-subset donors had higher generation probabilities. Sampling was restricted to blood, and TCR repertoires in tissues likely differ from the TCR repertoires found in blood. Even with the large sequencing depth, rarefaction of the sorted-subset datasets indicated that sequencing was incomplete. The small number of donors limited the genetic and exposure-history diversity represented. When several donors were compared, the shared fraction of clonotypes was about 5.5% for naive CD4, 3.5% to 4% for naive CD8, more than 2% for memory CD4, and less than 0.5% for memory CD8. Naive subsets generally had larger estimated clonotype richness than memory subsets did. Based on pairwise subsampling, the degree of clonotype sharing among donors was expected to be affected by sequencing depth.

The donors were healthy, HIV-negative adults who had no recently reported acute infections or vaccinations. All donors were Caucasian adults living in Nashville, Tennessee, USA. CD4+ T cells were enriched by magnetic negative selection, after which naive cells were positively selected on CD45RA and the negative fraction was taken as the memory subset. Blood was obtained by leukapheresis, after which PBMCs were separated by Ficoll-Histopaque density gradient centrifugation and cryopreserved in liquid nitrogen vapor phase. Analytical flow cytometry was used to check the purity and quantity of every magnetically sorted T cell population. Genomic DNA was isolated from each sorted fraction and quantified by UV absorbance on a Nanodrop 2000c. Concerning this clone: Its antigen target is currently unknown. Base qualities are not provided; no much larger clone lies one nucleotide away. Different DNA sequences within this sample yield the same CDR3.

The germline V gene (reference sequence) sets CDR1 to GTSNPN and CDR2 to SVGIG. The CDR3 runs 12 residues from the cysteine to the phenylalanine. Of the read, only the CDR3 DNA is kept; its 36 bases are in frame from base 1. Relative to germline, V is 0 bases shorter and J is 6 bases shorter, with 5 bases between their ends. Using the deep immunoSEQ assay, multiplex PCR amplified TCR CDR3 regions from genomic DNA. For each cell subset, the extracted genomic DNA was distributed evenly across all wells of several immunoSEQ 96-well plates, and each plate served as one replicate. Each replicate PCR for sorted subsets received approximately 220 ng genomic DNA, equal to about 30,000 T cell genomes. Purified libraries were quantified with a Qubit 3.0 fluorometer, sized on a Bioanalyzer 2100, and re-quantified with the KAPA Library Quantification kit. Every immunoSEQ 96-well plate was sequenced on a separate single-read 150-cycle Illumina NextSeq 550 flow cell. As for the original processing: Because only junctional sequences without quality scores were contained in the immunoSEQ output, filtering matching that applied to full-length reads could not be performed. Sequences were annotated with PyIR, a Python wrapper for IgBLAST v1.9, using IMGT germline references to assign V/J genes and CDR3. Reads were removed for weak V/J assignments (E-value above 1e-6), missing CDR3, stop codons, out-of-frame junctions, or ambiguous translated residues. A V3J clonotype was defined by an identical inferred V gene, J gene, and CDR3 amino acid sequence. Percentage overlap between repertoires was calculated by dividing the number of shared unique clonotypes by the size of the smaller repertoire. Repertoire richness was assessed with RTK rarefaction, the Chao1 estimator, and Recon v2.1 estimates of unobserved clonotypes. Generation probabilities were computed with OLGA for all TCRbeta clonotypes obtained by the gDNA method from four donors. This is the immuneACCESS table as TCRdb keeps it, with only in-frame sequences that have V and J called. A part of the clones is gone; compared with another copy, unresolved V genes explain less than half, and the rest is unexplained. The DNA gave D and trimming, while V, J and clone size come from that table. The table for this sample lists about 1.1 million clones; around 82% of them were counted only once. 0.5% to 0.65% of the sample belongs to the ten largest clones.

This receptor was identified in a man in his late teens or twenties in good health. Some clones in this sample may be carry-over from other donors' samples. Material for sequencing was memory CD4+ T cells from PBMCs. The sample's cell subset or site label is to be understood as: CD45RA-negative fraction. This receptor chain uses TRBV30 and TRBJ2-2, with the D segment identity uncertain. The nucleotide sequence reads TGTGCCTGGAGTGTAGGGCCCGGGGAGCTGTTTTTT. It is translated as CAWSVGPGELFF.